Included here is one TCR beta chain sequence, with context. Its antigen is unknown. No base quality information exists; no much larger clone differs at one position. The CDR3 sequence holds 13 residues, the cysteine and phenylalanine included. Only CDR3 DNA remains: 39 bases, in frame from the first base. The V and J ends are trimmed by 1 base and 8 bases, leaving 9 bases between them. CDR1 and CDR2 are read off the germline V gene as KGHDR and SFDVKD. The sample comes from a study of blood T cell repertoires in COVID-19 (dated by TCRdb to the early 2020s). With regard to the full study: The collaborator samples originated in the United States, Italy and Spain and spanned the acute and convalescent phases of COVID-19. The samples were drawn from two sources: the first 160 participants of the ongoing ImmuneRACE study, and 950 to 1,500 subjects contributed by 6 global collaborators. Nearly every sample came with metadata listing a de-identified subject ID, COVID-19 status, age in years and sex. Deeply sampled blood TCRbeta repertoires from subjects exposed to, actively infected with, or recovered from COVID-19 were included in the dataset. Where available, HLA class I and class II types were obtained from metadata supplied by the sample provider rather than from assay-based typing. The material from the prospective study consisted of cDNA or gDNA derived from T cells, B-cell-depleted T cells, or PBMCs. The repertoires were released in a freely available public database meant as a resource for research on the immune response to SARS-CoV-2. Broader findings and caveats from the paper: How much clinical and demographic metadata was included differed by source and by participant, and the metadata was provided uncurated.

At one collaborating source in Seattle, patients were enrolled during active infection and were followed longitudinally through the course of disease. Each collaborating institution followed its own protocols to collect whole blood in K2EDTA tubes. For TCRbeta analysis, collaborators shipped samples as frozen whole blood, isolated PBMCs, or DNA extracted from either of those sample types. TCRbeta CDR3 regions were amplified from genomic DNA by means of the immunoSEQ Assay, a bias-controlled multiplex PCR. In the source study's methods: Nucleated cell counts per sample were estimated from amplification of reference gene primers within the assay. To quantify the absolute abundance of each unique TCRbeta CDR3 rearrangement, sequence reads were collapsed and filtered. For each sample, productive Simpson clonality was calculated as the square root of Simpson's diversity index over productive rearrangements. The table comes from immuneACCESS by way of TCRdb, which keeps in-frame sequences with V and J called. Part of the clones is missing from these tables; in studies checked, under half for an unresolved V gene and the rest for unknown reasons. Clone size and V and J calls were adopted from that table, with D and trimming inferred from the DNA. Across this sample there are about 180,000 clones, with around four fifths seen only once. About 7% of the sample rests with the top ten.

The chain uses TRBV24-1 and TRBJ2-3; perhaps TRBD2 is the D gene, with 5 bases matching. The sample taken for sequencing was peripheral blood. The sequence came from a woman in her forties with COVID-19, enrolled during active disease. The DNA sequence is TGTGCCACCAGTGATTTCAGGACTCCTACGCAGTATTTT. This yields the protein CATSDFRTPTQYF.